The text below deals with one TCR beta chain. Its antigen remains undetermined. No per-base quality is available; no much larger clone lies one base away. This sample stems from a study of blood T cell repertoires in COVID-19 (TCRdb year 2020). Context from the whole study: Collaborator samples came from the United States, Italy and Spain and covered acute and convalescent phases of COVID-19. Deeply sampled blood TCRbeta repertoires from subjects exposed to, actively infected with, or recovered from COVID-19 were included in the dataset. The sample metadata nearly always contained a de-identified subject ID, COVID-19 status, age in years and sex. The repertoires were released in a freely available public database intended as a resource for research on the immune response to SARS-CoV-2. The prospective study material was composed of cDNA or gDNA derived from T cells, B-cell-depleted T cells, or PBMCs. HLA class I and class II types, where available, came from metadata supplied by the sample provider rather than from assay-based typing. Samples were obtained from the ongoing ImmuneRACE study (first 160 participants) and from 1,254 subjects provided by 6 global collaborators. The paper's findings and limits, for the study overall: The quantity of clinical and demographic metadata differed by source and by participant and was supplied without curation.

TCRbeta CDR3 regions were amplified from genomic DNA by means of the immunoSEQ Assay, a bias-controlled multiplex PCR. For the original study's pipeline: The number of nucleated cells in each sample was estimated from the amplification of reference gene primers within the assay. Sequence reads were collapsed and filtered to measure the absolute abundance of every unique TCRbeta CDR3 rearrangement. For each sample, productive Simpson clonality was calculated by taking the square root of Simpson's diversity index across productive rearrangements. TCRdb provides this immuneACCESS table in a form limited to in-frame rearrangements. Some clones are lacking; in checked studies, under half of them reflect an unresolved V gene, and why the rest are absent is not known. From that table come the V and J calls and clone size; the DNA was used to work out D and trimming. The sample yields a few hundred thousand clones; over 75% were counted once. Approximately 1.2% of the sample is taken by the ten largest.

Participants in the prospective study were aged about 18 to 89 years, lived in more than 20 United States geographic areas, and enrolled through a virtual design. In the prospective study, cohorts were assigned on the basis of participant-reported clinical history obtained from a screening survey and a study questionnaire. Recovered participants in ImmuneRACE Cohort 3 were defined by two consecutive negative NP/OP PCR tests, clearance by a healthcare professional, or resolution of symptoms. Mobile phlebotomists in the prospective study collected whole blood, serum and a nasopharyngeal or oropharyngeal swab from every participant. Over a roughly 2-month period, participants in the prospective study had the option of providing additional blood draws and questionnaires. Before DNA extraction, prospective study blood samples were shipped either frozen or at room temperature. Sequenced sample: PBMCs or T cells enriched from blood (not recorded which). The clonotype originates from a man younger than 45 who had recovered from COVID-19.

The sequenced DNA: TGTGCCAGCAGCTTGGGTGACAGGGGACGAAACGAGCAGTACTTC. The translation is CASSLGDRGRNEQYF. In this chain, TRBV11-2 is recombined with TRBJ2-7; TRBD1 fits 8 bases in the junction. The germline V gene gives CDR1 as SGHAT and CDR2 as FQNNGV. The CDR3 starts with the cysteine, ends with the phenylalanine, and has 15 residues. CDR3 DNA only is kept here, 45 bases in frame from base 1. V lost 3 bases and J lost 5 bases, and the count of bases not matched to a germline gene is 9. The reference TRBV11-2 and TRBJ2-7 proteins fill in what lies around the CDR3, so the full variable domain reads EAGVAQSPRYKIIEKRQSVAFWCNPISGHATLYWYQQILGQGPKLLIQFQNNGVVDDSQLPKDRFSAERLKGVDSTLKIQPAKLEDSAVYLCASSLGDRGRNEQYFGPGTRLTVT.